Each of the 10 T cell receptor beta chains below was sequenced from the same sample in a study of blood T cell repertoires in COVID-19. Clones were read by immunoSEQ multiplex PCR, and TCRdb kept only the in-frame ones, dropping some. There are about half a million clones in the sample; approximately 85% occur only once, and under 4% lies in the top ten. Sequencing was carried out using peripheral blood. The receptors shown here come from a human donor in a cohort sampled during active COVID-19.

The chain has TRBV9 and TRBJ2-7; 7 bases match TRBD1. Per the germline V gene, CDR1 is SGDLS and CDR2 is YYNGEE. J was trimmed by 4 bases and V by 0 bases; bases with no gene match: 7. The CDR3 runs to 15 residues. CDR3 sequence reads: CASSVGGQGVYEQYF. CDR3 nucleotides: TGTGCCAGCAGCGTAGGTGGGCAGGGGGTTTACGAGCAGTACTTC.

The chain couples TRBV5-1 to TRBJ2-5; D is ambiguous. The CDR3 consists of 15 residues. With 1 base removed from V and 2 bases from J, the gap between germline ends came to 12 bases. From germline, CDR1 is SGHRS and CDR2 YFSETQ. As DNA, the CDR3 is TGCGCCAGCAGCTTGTGGGCCAGCAGGCAAGAGACCCAGTACTTC. It codes for CASSLWASRQETQYF.

The CDR3 bases are TGTGCCAGCAGCGGACAGGGGGCAGGAGGAGATACGCAGTATTTT. This translates into CASSGQGAGGDTQYF. The chain combines TRBV2 with TRBJ2-3; 11 bases are a match to TRBD1. Looked up from germline, CDR1 is SNHLY and CDR2 is FYNNEI. The V segment lost 6 bases and the J segment 5 bases; nucleotides outside the gene matches: 7. This CDR3 is 15 amino acids long.

This chain's CDR3 is CASSPSGMGTYNEQFF. The DNA of the CDR3 is TGTGCCAGCTCACCATCAGGGATGGGCACCTACAATGAGCAGTTCTTC. This rearrangement joins TRBV18 to TRBJ2-1; TRBD1 is a possible D gene (5 bases). Trimming shortened V by 2 bases and J by 2 bases, and 13 bases separated the two germline ends. The CDR3 has 16 residues. Germline V gene sequence: CDR1 KGHSH, CDR2 LQKENI.

The V and J genes are TRBV10-3 and TRBJ1-2, with a possible D match to TRBD1 (5 bases). Germline V CDR1 and CDR2: ENHRY, SYGVKD. With 1 base removed from V and 4 bases from J, the gap between germline ends came to 13 bases. This CDR3 is 15 amino acids long. CDR3 protein: CAISEYSGFLYGYTF. Written as DNA, the CDR3 is TGTGCCATCAGTGAGTACTCAGGGTTTCTCTATGGCTACACCTTC.

V gene TRBV7-2 combines with J gene TRBJ1-4; D perhaps matches TRBD1 (6 bases). V lost 3 bases and J lost 3, with 11 bases in between. The CDR3 sequence is 15 residues long. Germline loops: CDR1 SGHTA, CDR2 FQGNSA. The CDR3 DNA reads TGTGCCAGCAGCTTGGGCAGGGGTCCTAATGAAAAACTGTTTTTT. It is translated as CASSLGRGPNEKLFF.

The chain uses TRBV29-1 and TRBJ1-4, with 7 bases that match TRBD1. The CDR3 runs to 13 residues. The germline V gene has CDR1 SQVTM and CDR2 ANQGSEA. V lost 7 bases and J lost 7; bases outside the gene matches: 9. The CDR3 sequence: CSGKGAPVEKLFF. The DNA of the CDR3 is TGCAGCGGAAAGGGGGCGCCGGTTGAAAAACTGTTTTTT.

The chain uses TRBV2 and TRBJ1-2, with TRBD1 identical over 7 bases. The germline V gene has CDR1 SNHLY and CDR2 FYNNEI. Trimming took 4 bases from V and 5 from J; bases not matched to a gene: 4. There are 13 residues in the CDR3. DNA for the CDR3: TGTGCCAGCAGTGGGGACAGTCTTTATGGCTACACCTTC. Translating it yields CASSGDSLYGYTF.

The chain links TRBV7-2 to TRBJ1-1, with a tentative D call TRBD1 (6 bases). Germline CDR1 and CDR2: SGHTA and FQGNSA. The CDR3 has 13 residues. V was pared by 0 bases and J by 10 bases, with 12 bases between. DNA for the CDR3: TGTGCCAGCAGCTTAGCGGAGGGAGGGGGAGCTTTCTTT. Protein: CASSLAEGGGAFF. Full variable domain (outside the CDR3, taken from reference TRBV7-2 and TRBJ1-1): GAGVSQSPSNKVTEKGKDVELRCDPISGHTALYWYRQSLGQGLEFLIYFQGNSAPDKSGLPSDRFSAERTGGSVSTLTIQRTQQEDSAVYLCASSLAEGGGAFFGQGTRLTVV.

In nucleotides, the CDR3 is TGTGCCAGTAGGCCGACTAGCGGAGGAACAGATACGCAGTATTTT. Residues: CASRPTSGGTDTQYF. This chain uses TRBV19 with TRBJ2-3; TRBD2 matches at 9 bases. The V and J ends lost 6 bases and 3 bases, in that order; junction bases with no gene match: 7. The CDR3 is 15 amino acids. Germline lookup yields CDR1 LNHDA and CDR2 SQIVND (reference sequence).